Sequencing of this T cell receptor (beta chain) was carried out in a study of cytomegalovirus exposure and HLA in healthy donors. Per the germline V gene, CDR1 is KGHSH and CDR2 is LQKENI. V shed 2 bases, J shed 6 bases, and the junction held 13 bases outside the gene matches. CDR3 length equals 17 residues. TCRdb's copy holds only in-frame clones and misses some; the assay was immunoSEQ multiplex PCR. The sample records about 180,000 clones, about nine tenths being singletons. Sequenced material: PBMCs. The clonotype originates from a man aged 18 to 29 in good health and CMV-seropositive. This sequence joins TRBV18 and TRBJ2-3; TRBD2 matches at 8 bases. Here the CDR3 DNA reads TGTGCCAGCTCACCAAGAGTTACGGGAGGGCAGGTCGATACGCAGTATTTT. It is translated as CASSPRVTGGQVDTQYF.